Sequencing of this T cell receptor beta chain was carried out in a study of shared T cell receptors in the human thymus. This CDR3 has 14 amino acids. Trimming left V 1 base short and J 2 bases short, with 7 bases between. Germline CDR1 SGHTA, CDR2 FQGNSA. Using immunoSEQ multiplex PCR, the repertoire was profiled, and TCRdb retains in-frame clones only, with some absent. This sample has roughly 660,000 clones, with roughly 90% found just once. This sample also belongs to another study, concerning human thymus T cells. That source reports: Infants, healthy and Finnish, who were having corrective surgery for congenital heart defects served as donors. The source of the thymus tissue was resections taken during corrective heart surgery. Blood and thymic repertoires both appeared biased in V and J gene usage. In unrelated individuals, thymic repertoires overlapped highly, according to related research.

J is TRBJ2-3 and V is TRBV7-2, with unresolved D. The TCR was taken from a boy less than two years old with a congenital heart defect. Sequenced: thymocytes. In DNA form, the CDR3 reads TGTGCCAGCAGCTTAGGCACATACACAGATACGCAGTATTTT. Its translation: CASSLGTYTDTQYF.